One sample yielded the 11 T cell receptor beta chains listed below, sequenced in a study of a mutant IDH1 vaccine in newly diagnosed glioma. These receptors are not linked to any known antigen. Time point reported: week 11, during vaccination. Vaccination comprised doses that each held 300 ug of mutant IDH1 20-mer peptide, plus topical imiquimod. The method was immunoSEQ multiplex PCR; TCRdb's version includes in-frame clones alone and lacks a portion of them. The sample holds roughly 130,000 clones; roughly 75% are singletons and the top ten take 5.5%. The sample was PBMCs, taken from a glioma patient whose treatment included an IDH1 peptide vaccine. The receptors derive from a man in his forties or fifties with glioma.

V gene TRBV19 combines with J gene TRBJ1-3; D possibly corresponds to TRBD1 (5 bases). V lost 7 bases and J 4 bases, leaving 17 bases between the germline ends. This CDR3 comprises 15 residues. CDR1 is LNHDA and CDR2 is SQIVND in the germline V gene (reference sequence). The CDR3 DNA follows: TGTGCCAGTAACCCACCTCGGGGCGCGGGAAACACCATATATTTT. It codes for CASNPPRGAGNTIYF.

The chain has TRBV18 and TRBJ2-6; no clear D gene. CDR1 and CDR2 (germline): KGHSH, LQKENI. This CDR3 has 19 amino acids. Trimming removed 1 base at V and 0 bases at J, with 16 bases between. The CDR3 loop reads CASSPHRAPFLSGANVLTF. CDR3 DNA sequence: TGTGCCAGCTCACCACACCGGGCCCCCTTCCTCTCTGGGGCCAACGTCCTGACTTTC. The variable domain in full, with the rest retrieved from reference TRBV18 and TRBJ2-6, is NAGVMQNPRHLVRRRGQEARLRCSPMKGHSHVYWYRQLPEEGLKFMVYLQKENIIDESGMPKERFSAEFPKEGPSILRIQQVVRGDSAAYFCASSPHRAPFLSGANVLTFGAGSRLTVL.

J is TRBJ2-1 and V is TRBV5-4, with D uncertain. The CDR3 contains 13 residues. Germline CDR1 and CDR2: SGHNT and YYREEE (reference sequence). V was pared by 0 bases and J by 4 bases, with 5 bases between. The CDR3 reads CASSLGLYNEQFF. As DNA, the CDR3 is TGTGCCAGCAGCTTGGGACTTTACAATGAGCAGTTCTTC.

The rearrangement uses TRBV9 and TRBJ1-1; no clear D gene. Germline V gene lookup returns CDR1 SGDLS and CDR2 YYNGEE. V lost 3 bases and J lost 0, with 6 bases in between. This CDR3 comprises 13 residues. CDR3: CASSAILNTEAFF. The CDR3 region has the DNA TGTGCCAGCAGCGCGATTTTGAACACTGAAGCTTTCTTT.

This clone was recorded once. V gene TRBV6-5 combines with J gene TRBJ2-3; TRBD1 matches 8 bases. J lost 6 bases, V lost 6 bases, and 2 bases had no gene match. Per the germline V gene, CDR1 is MNHEY and CDR2 is SVGAGI. The CDR3 length is 12 residues. The CDR3 spells CASRTGVDTQYF. The CDR3 DNA sequence: TGTGCCAGCAGGACAGGGGTCGATACGCAGTATTTT.

This clone was seen a few times. The chain employs TRBV30 and TRBJ2-3; D remains unclear. CDR3 length: 14 residues. Per the germline V gene, CDR1 is GTSNPN and CDR2 is SVGIG (reference sequence). Trimming removed 1 base at V and 6 bases at J, with 14 bases between. CDR3 loop: CAWSALVGRDTQYF. The CDR3 nucleotides are TGTGCCTGGAGTGCCCTGGTCGGGCGGGATACGCAGTATTTT.

V gene TRBV5-4 combines with J gene TRBJ1-4, with D uncertain. The CDR3 has 18 amino acids. Looked up from germline, CDR1 is SGHNT and CDR2 is YYREEE (reference sequence). The ends were cut back, 1 base at V and 0 bases at J, with 16 bases in the middle. The CDR3, as DNA: TGTGCCAGCAGCTTGATCTCTTCAGACTTCGCAACTAATGAAAAACTGTTTTTT. Its translation is CASSLISSDFATNEKLFF. The variable domain in full, completed from reference TRBV5-4 and TRBJ1-4, reads ETGVTQSPTHLIKTRGQQVTLRCSSQSGHNTVSWYQQALGQGPQFIFQYYREEENGRGNFPPRFSGLQFPNYSSELNVNALELDDSALYLCASSLISSDFATNEKLFFGSGTQLSVL.

The rearrangement links TRBV11-1 to TRBJ1-1; 9 positions agree with TRBD1. J lost 5 bases, V lost 5 bases, and 3 bases had no gene match. The CDR3 runs to 13 residues. Germline V lookup: CDR1 SGHAT, CDR2 FQDESV (reference sequence). The CDR3 nucleotides read TGTGCCAGCAGCCGGGACAGGGTGACTGAAGCTTTCTTT. Encoded protein: CASSRDRVTEAFF.

The chain combines TRBV28 with TRBJ1-1, with a tentative D call TRBD1 (5 bases). V was pared by 6 bases and J by 5 bases, with 7 bases between. The V gene's germline CDR1 is MDHEN and CDR2 SYDVKM. This CDR3 region has 11 residues. CDR3 nucleotides: TGTGCCAGCAGGCGGGGGACTGAAGCTTTCTTT. It yields the protein CASRRGTEAFF. Drawing the rest from reference TRBV28 and TRBJ1-1, the complete variable domain is DVKVTQSSRYLVKRTGEKVFLECVQDMDHENMFWYRQDPGLGLRLIYFSYDVKMKEKGDIPEGYSVSREKKERFSLILESASTNQTSMYLCASRRGTEAFFGQGTRLTVV.

Only a few counts were recorded for this clone. The V and J genes are TRBV29-1 and TRBJ2-1; weak D call: TRBD2 (5 bases). Trimming removed 7 bases from V and 6 bases from J, with 19 bases in between. CDR1 SQVTM and CDR2 ANQGSEA come from the germline V gene. This CDR3 region has 14 residues. CDR3 DNA: TGCAGCGCCAGCCTCCTAGGACTCACCAATGAGCAGTTCTTC. Encoded protein: CSASLLGLTNEQFF.

This chain connects TRBV30 to TRBJ1-1; TRBD1 agrees at 12 bases. Germline V gene lookup returns CDR1 GTSNPN and CDR2 SVGIG (reference sequence). This CDR3 has 17 residues. Trimming cost V 5 bases and J 3 bases; bases outside gene matches: 13. CDR3 region: CAWWGRGQGAPDTEAFF. The CDR3 coding sequence is TGTGCCTGGTGGGGGAGGGGACAGGGGGCGCCGGACACTGAAGCTTTCTTT.